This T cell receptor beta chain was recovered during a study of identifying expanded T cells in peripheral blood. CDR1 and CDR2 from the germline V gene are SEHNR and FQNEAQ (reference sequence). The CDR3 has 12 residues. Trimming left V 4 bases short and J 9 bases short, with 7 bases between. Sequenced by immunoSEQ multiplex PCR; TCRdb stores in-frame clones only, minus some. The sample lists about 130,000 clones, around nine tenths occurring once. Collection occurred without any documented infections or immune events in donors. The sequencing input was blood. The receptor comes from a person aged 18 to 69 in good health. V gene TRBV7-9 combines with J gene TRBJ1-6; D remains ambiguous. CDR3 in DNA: TGTGCCAGCAGCTACGACCTTTCACCCCTCCACTTT. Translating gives CASSYDLSPLHF.